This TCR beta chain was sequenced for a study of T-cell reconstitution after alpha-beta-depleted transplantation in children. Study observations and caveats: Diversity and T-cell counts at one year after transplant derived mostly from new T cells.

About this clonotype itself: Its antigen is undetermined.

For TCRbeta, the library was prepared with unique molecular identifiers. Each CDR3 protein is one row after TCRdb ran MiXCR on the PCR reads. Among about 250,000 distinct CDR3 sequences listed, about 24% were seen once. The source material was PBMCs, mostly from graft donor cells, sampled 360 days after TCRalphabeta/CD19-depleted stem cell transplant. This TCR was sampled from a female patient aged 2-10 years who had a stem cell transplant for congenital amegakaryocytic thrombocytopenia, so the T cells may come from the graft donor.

This CDR3 reads CASSAFGGETQYF. In DNA, the CDR3 is TGTGCCAGCAGTGCGTTCGGTGGGGAGACCCAGTACTTC. This chain links TRBV12-3 or TRBV12-4 with TRBJ2-5; no firm D call. The V end was cut by 5 bases, the J end by 5 bases, with 12 bases between. This CDR3 has 13 residues.